Presented here are 19 T cell receptor beta chains from one specimen sequenced in a study of T cells in Graves' hyperthyroidism and ophthalmopathy. TCR beta CDR3 sequences were amplified from RNA transcripts. When the TCR CDR3 underwent first-round RT-PCR, the HTBI primer set was used. TCRdb re-derived calls from the multiplex PCR reads in MiXCR, one entry per CDR3 protein. The sample comprises around 380,000 distinct CDR3 sequences, around an eighth of which are singletons, and more than 20% rests with the top ten. The sample consisted of blood. The origin of the receptors is a man aged 25-45 years with Graves' hyperthyroidism that later progressed to Graves' ophthalmopathy.

This clonotype was picked up many times. The CDR3 sequence: CASSQMEQGPLYNEQFF. The DNA for the CDR3 is TGTGCCAGCAGCCAGATGGAACAGGGTCCCCTCTACAATGAGCAGTTCTTC. The V call is TRBV7-8, the J call TRBJ2-1, with TRBD1 as a possible D gene (6 bases). The CDR3 spans 17 residues. Germline CDR1 SGHVS, CDR2 FQNEAQ. Trimming stripped 5 bases from V and 3 bases from J, with 20 bases between.

This clonotype was found once. A much larger clonotype is one base distant, so this may be a read error. The chain couples TRBV18 to TRBJ2-1; the match to TRBD1 covers 10 bases. Per the germline V gene, CDR1 is KGHSH and CDR2 is LQKENI. The CDR3 has 14 residues. CDR3 in amino acids: CTSSRGQGVGEQFF. CDR3 DNA sequence: TGTACCAGCTCACGAGGACAGGGGGTGGGTGAGCAGTTCTTC.

V and J are TRBV27 and TRBJ1-5, with D hard to call. The germline V gene has CDR1 MNHEY and CDR2 SMNVEV (reference sequence). The CDR3 length is 13 residues. V was trimmed by 5 bases and J by 9 bases, leaving 14 bases between them. The CDR3, as DNA: TGTGCCAGCAGTCCACACCCAACTGGGCCCCAGCATTTT. This sequence encodes CASSPHPTGPQHF.

V usage is TRBV27 and J usage is TRBJ2-2, with 8 nucleotides matching TRBD1. Germline CDR1 is MNHEY and CDR2 is SMNVEV (reference sequence). The V segment lost 4 bases and the J segment 2 bases; nucleotides outside the gene matches: 6. This CDR3 has 16 amino acids. The DNA of the CDR3 is TGTGCCAGCAGTTACCTCACAGGGGGTAACACCGGGGAGCTGTTTTTT. Encoded protein: CASSYLTGGNTGELFF.

This clonotype has ten or more counts. The CDR3 DNA follows: TGTGCCAGCAGCCCAGCGGGGGAGCAGTTCTTC. Residues: CASSPAGEQFF. The rearrangement uses TRBV12-3 or TRBV12-4 and TRBJ2-1, with 7 nucleotides matching TRBD2. The ends lost 6 bases at V and 10 bases at J; junction bases unmatched: 3. This CDR3 spans 11 amino acids.

The gene calls are TRBV20-1 and TRBJ2-5; the D gene could be TRBD1 or TRBD2 (7 bases each). Trimming stripped 1 base from V and 1 base from J, with 16 bases between. The CDR3 sequence is 16 residues long. Germline CDR1 DFQATT, CDR2 SNEGSKA (reference sequence). DNA for the CDR3: TGCAGTGCTAGAGGGGAGACAGGGAGGGTCCAAGAGACCCAGTACTTC. The encoded protein is CSARGETGRVQETQYF.

In its sample, this clonotype was seen many times. This chain joins TRBV20-1 and TRBJ2-7; possible D gene TRBD1, 7 bases. The CDR3 spans 15 residues. From germline, CDR1 is DFQATT and CDR2 SNEGSKA (reference sequence). The V gene lost 6 bases and the J gene lost 4 bases, with 22 bases spanning the gap. The CDR3 loop reads CSAGGATGKLYEQYF. The CDR3, as DNA: TGCAGTGCAGGCGGGGCGACAGGGAAGTTATACGAGCAGTACTTC.

This clonotype came up a few times. The V gene is TRBV27, the J gene TRBJ2-3; D perhaps matches TRBD2 (5 bases). The CDR3 is 13 amino acids. CDR1 and CDR2 (germline): MNHEY, SMNVEV (reference sequence). V was trimmed by 6 bases and J by 1 base, leaving 8 bases between them. The DNA of the CDR3 is TGTGCCAGCAGAGATAGCGGCACAGATACGCAGTATTTT. Its translation is CASRDSGTDTQYF.

This clonotype occurred many times. The rearrangement uses TRBV27 and TRBJ2-4; TRBD1 matches 9 bases. In germline, CDR1 is MNHEY, CDR2 SMNVEV (reference sequence). The CDR3 has 15 residues. The J segment lost 6 bases and the V segment lost 6 bases, leaving 9 bases of the junction unmatched. The DNA of the CDR3 is TGTGCCAGCAGCCGCGTAGACAGGGGGGGAAACATTCAGTACTTC. Protein: CASSRVDRGGNIQYF.

This clonotype was seen repeatedly, ten times or more. V is TRBV24-1 and J is TRBJ1-2; a possible D gene is TRBD1 (6 bases). CDR1 is KGHDR and CDR2 is SFDVKD in the germline V gene. V lost 9 bases, J lost 3 bases, and 13 bases lay in between. The CDR3 covers 13 residues. CDR3 coding DNA: TGTGCCACCCAAGGGGGGAATGACTATGGCTACACCTTC. As protein: CATQGGNDYGYTF.

The chain recombines TRBV7-4 with TRBJ1-5; D remains ambiguous. Trimming left V 3 bases short and J 5 bases short, with 11 bases between. The germline V gene has CDR1 SGHVT and CDR2 SQSDAQ. The CDR3 contains 14 residues. The CDR3 region is CASSFTRCDQPQHF. DNA of the CDR3: TGTGCCAGCAGCTTCACAAGGTGCGATCAGCCCCAGCATTTT.

This clonotype was seen only a few times. The CDR3 sequence: CASSPSGDGYGYTF. In nucleotides, the CDR3 is TGTGCCAGCAGCCCCTCGGGGGACGGTTATGGCTACACCTTC. This sequence joins TRBV3-1 and TRBJ1-2; D possibly corresponds to TRBD1 (5 bases). This CDR3 has 14 residues. V lost 4 bases and J lost 5, with 14 bases in between. Germline CDR1 and CDR2: LGHDT and YNNKEL (reference sequence). Filled out from reference TRBV3-1 and TRBJ1-2, the complete variable domain reads DTAVSQTPKYLVTQMGNDKSIKCEQNLGHDTMYWYKQDSKKFLKIMFSYNNKELIINETVPNRFSPKSPDKAHLNLHINSLELGDSAVYFCASSPSGDGYGYTFGSGTRLTVV.

This clonotype was seen a handful of times. This chain connects TRBV28 to TRBJ1-5, with D uncertain. Looked up from germline, CDR1 is MDHEN and CDR2 is SYDVKM. V was trimmed by 7 bases and J by 0 bases, leaving 16 bases between them. The CDR3 consists of 16 residues. CDR3 sequence reads: CASTPAAGTSNQPQHF. DNA of the CDR3: TGTGCCAGCACCCCAGCGGCAGGCACTAGCAATCAGCCCCAGCATTTT.

V and J are TRBV7-6 and TRBJ1-3; the D is unclear. The CDR3 is made up of 14 amino acids. V was shortened by 3 bases and J by 9 bases, with 15 bases between the two germline ends. CDR1 is SGHVS, CDR2 FNYEAQ, per germline. CDR3 nucleotide sequence: TGTGCCAGCAGCTTCAGCGAAAGCTCTAGCACCATATATTTT. Its translation: CASSFSESSSTIYF.

The rearrangement links TRBV18 to TRBJ2-3, with D unresolved. The CDR3 length is 13 residues. Trimming shortened V by 0 bases and J by 4 bases, and 5 bases separated the two germline ends. Germline V lookup: CDR1 KGHSH, CDR2 LQKENI. The CDR3 sequence is CASSPPPADTQYF. In nucleotides, the CDR3 is TGTGCCAGCTCACCACCGCCCGCAGATACGCAGTATTTT.

Ten or more counts support this clonotype. This chain connects TRBV6-1 to TRBJ2-3, with 7 nucleotides matching TRBD1. With 5 bases clipped from V and 3 bases from J, the junction kept 5 bases outside the gene matches. Germline V gene lookup returns CDR1 MNHNS and CDR2 SASEGT. The CDR3 is made up of 14 amino acids. The CDR3 nucleotides read TGTGCCAGCAGTAAGGGGGCTACGACAGATACGCAGTATTTT. Translation: CASSKGATTDTQYF.

This rearrangement joins TRBV20-1 to TRBJ2-7; TRBD1 is a possible D gene (6 bases). V dropped 5 bases and J dropped 4 bases, with 15 bases sitting between them. CDR3 length: 13 amino acids. The V gene's germline CDR1 is DFQATT and CDR2 SNEGSKA (reference sequence). The CDR3 loop is CSALQGNQYEQYF. CDR3 coding DNA: TGCAGTGCTTTACAGGGAAATCAGTACGAGCAGTACTTC.

Of note for this clonotype: The CDR3 does not end in the conserved phenylalanine or tryptophan, so this is likely a read error. The V gene is TRBV30, the J gene TRBJ2-2, with D possibly being TRBD2 (5 bases). This CDR3 has 15 amino acids. Germline V lookup: CDR1 GTSNPN, CDR2 SVGIG (reference sequence). V was clipped by 0 bases and J by 3 bases, with 11 bases between them. The DNA for the CDR3 is TGTGCCTGGAGTGTACCCGGACTTCACACCGGGGAGCTGTTTTCT. Translated, it gives CAWSVPGLHTGELFS.

This rearrangement joins TRBV13 to TRBJ1-4, with TRBD1 matching over 8 bases. This CDR3 is 15 amino acids long. Germline CDR1 PRHDT, CDR2 FYEKMQ (reference sequence). After removal of 6 bases from V and 8 bases from J, the junction contained 11 bases not matched to a gene. CDR3 bases: TGTGCCAGCAGACCACAGGGGGTGGCGTCGGAAAAACTGTTTTTT. Translated: CASRPQGVASEKLFF.